The 14 T cell receptor beta chains reported below all come from one sample, sequenced in a study of cytomegalovirus exposure and HLA in healthy donors. 60 Vbeta and 13 Jbeta primers were used in PCR. The repertoire was sequenced with immunoSEQ multiplex PCR; TCRdb's copy has only in-frame clones and lacks some. The sample holds a few hundred thousand clones, 70% to 80% seen once. Sequencing was performed on PBMCs. These receptors came from a man in his forties in good health and CMV-seronegative.

The chain couples TRBV5-1 to TRBJ1-2; TRBD1 matches at 7 bases. Germline V lookup: CDR1 SGHRS, CDR2 YFSETQ. V shed 7 bases and J 0 bases; nucleotides not matched to a gene: 18. The CDR3 covers 18 residues. In DNA, the CDR3 is TGCGCCAGCTTCCCGGGGGACTTGGACAGGTTAACTAACTATGGCTACACCTTC. It specifies CASFPGDLDRLTNYGYTF.

V and J are TRBV6-1 and TRBJ2-5; 11 nucleotides align to TRBD2. The V gene's germline CDR1 is MNHNS and CDR2 SASEGT. J lost 5 bases, V lost 1 base, and 6 bases had no gene match. The CDR3 is 16 amino acids. DNA for the CDR3: TGTGCCAGCAGTGAAGGCACTAGCGGGGGCGGGGAGACCCAGTACTTC. Its translation: CASSEGTSGGGETQYF.

The CDR3 loop is CASSLAGREPSYEQYF. The CDR3 nucleotides read TGTGCCAGCAGCTTAGCCGGGCGGGAGCCATCCTACGAGCAGTACTTC. The rearrangement uses TRBV7-8 and TRBJ2-7; 7 bases fit TRBD2. V lost 0 bases, J lost 1 base, and 6 bases stayed unmatched. Germline V gene lookup returns CDR1 SGHVS and CDR2 FQNEAQ. This CDR3 is 16 amino acids long.

The chain has TRBV9 and TRBJ2-7; D is perhaps TRBD2 (6 bases). There are 15 residues in the CDR3. V was cut by 4 bases and J by 4 bases, with 18 bases left in between. Germline V gene sequence: CDR1 SGDLS, CDR2 YYNGEE. CDR3 loop: CASSSDGAGLYEQYF. The CDR3 bases are TGTGCCAGCAGCTCCGATGGGGCGGGACTGTACGAGCAGTACTTC. Filled out from reference TRBV9 and TRBJ2-7, the complete variable domain reads DSGVTQTPKHLITATGQRVTLRCSPRSGDLSVYWYQQSLDQGLQFLIQYYNGEERAKGNILERFSAQQFPDLHSELNLSSLELGDSALYFCASSSDGAGLYEQYFGPGTRLTVT.

The rearrangement uses TRBV7-9 and TRBJ2-3; 7 bases map to TRBD2. This CDR3 has 14 amino acids. CDR1 is SEHNR, CDR2 FQNEAQ, per germline (reference sequence). Unmatched junction bases numbered 8, after V lost 4 bases and J lost 7 bases. CDR3 in DNA: TGTGCCAGCAGCTACCCGCGGGGGATCTATACGCAGTATTTT. This encodes CASSYPRGIYTQYF.

V is TRBV5-1 and J is TRBJ2-7; D may be TRBD1 (6 bases). This CDR3 has 15 residues. The ends were cut back, 3 bases at V and 7 bases at J, with 20 bases in the middle. Germline V CDR1 and CDR2: SGHRS, YFSETQ. CDR3 coding DNA: TGCGCCAGCAGCTCGACAGGAGCTCATCAGGGGGAGCAGTACTTC. Encoded protein: CASSSTGAHQGEQYF.

The gene calls are TRBV6-1 and TRBJ2-7; tentative D call: TRBD1 (6 bases). This CDR3 comprises 16 residues. Germline V lookup: CDR1 MNHNS, CDR2 SASEGT. V was trimmed by 0 bases and J by 4 bases, leaving 16 bases between them. This chain's CDR3 is CASSEALAGALYEQYF. The DNA for the CDR3 is TGTGCCAGCAGTGAAGCGCTGGCAGGGGCCCTATACGAGCAGTACTTC.

The chain joins TRBV7-2 to TRBJ2-3; 8 nucleotides agree with TRBD2. Germline V lookup: CDR1 SGHTA, CDR2 FQGNSA. The CDR3 length is 14 residues. J gave up 4 bases and V 5 bases, and 5 bases lay outside the gene matches. CDR3 sequence (DNA): TGTGCCAGCAGCCAGGGACTAGAAGCAGATACGCAGTATTTT. It encodes CASSQGLEADTQYF.

This sequence joins TRBV10-3 and TRBJ2-1; D is possibly TRBD1 (6 bases). The length of the CDR3 is 14 residues. Trimming pared 4 bases from V and 8 bases from J, leaving 15 bases between. Germline CDR1 ENHRY, CDR2 SYGVKD. The CDR3 loop is CAISAQGRSDEQFF. The DNA for the CDR3 is TGTGCCATCAGTGCACAGGGCCGAAGCGATGAGCAGTTCTTC.

J is TRBJ2-5 and V is TRBV7-2; TRBD2 aligns across 13 bases. V gave up 5 bases and J gave up 5 bases; unmatched junction bases: 8. This CDR3 has 16 amino acids. Germline V lookup: CDR1 SGHTA, CDR2 FQGNSA. CDR3 loop: CASSPQTSGGSETQYF. The CDR3 DNA is TGTGCCAGCAGCCCCCAGACTAGCGGGGGGTCGGAGACCCAGTACTTC.

The CDR3 sequence is CASSYQTGSSYEQYF. The CDR3 DNA sequence: TGTGCCAGCAGCTACCAGACAGGTAGCTCCTACGAGCAGTACTTC. The chain carries TRBV11-3 and TRBJ2-7; possible D gene TRBD1, 6 bases. Trimming cost V 4 bases and J 0 bases, with 13 bases left between them. The length of the CDR3 is 15 residues. CDR1 is SGHNT, CDR2 YENEEA, per germline. Drawing the rest from reference TRBV11-3 and TRBJ2-7, the complete variable domain is EAGVVQSPRYKIIEKKQPVAFWCNPISGHNTLYWYLQNLGQGPELLIRYENEEAVDDSQLPKDRFSAERLKGVDSTLKIQPAELGDSAVYLCASSYQTGSSYEQYFGPGTRLTVT.

Comments on this clone: This CDR3 is also generated by other DNA sequences in the sample. This sequence joins TRBV6-5 and TRBJ1-5, with D perhaps TRBD1 (5 bases). Trimming shortened V by 0 bases and J by 2 bases, and 5 bases separated the two germline ends. Germline V lookup: CDR1 MNHEY, CDR2 SVGAGI. The CDR3 runs 14 residues. As DNA, the CDR3 is TGTGCCAGCAGTTACTCCAGGGGCAATCAGCCCCAGCATTTT. It translates to CASSYSRGNQPQHF.

The CDR3 loop reads CASSLYQGDTGELFF. In DNA form, the CDR3 reads TGTGCCAGCAGCTTATATCAGGGCGACACCGGGGAGCTGTTTTTT. The V gene is TRBV7-6, the J gene TRBJ2-2, with a tentative D call TRBD1 (5 bases). This CDR3 has 15 amino acids. Per the germline V gene, CDR1 is SGHVS and CDR2 is FNYEAQ. The germline V and J ends were trimmed by 2 bases and 3 bases, with 10 bases remaining between them.

This chain connects TRBV7-9 to TRBJ2-2, with 10 bases that match TRBD1. The length of the CDR3 is 16 residues. Per germline, CDR1 SEHNR and CDR2 FQNEAQ (reference sequence). V lost 4 bases and J lost 4; bases outside the gene matches: 6. The DNA of the CDR3 is TGTGCCAGCAGCTATCCCGGGACAGGGGTCACCGGGGAGCTGTTTTTT. The encoded protein is CASSYPGTGVTGELFF.